This T cell receptor (beta chain) originates from a study of kidney transplant recipient with SARS-CoV-2 infection. This clonotype was seen at least ten times. Via MiXCR, TCRdb re-called the reads, giving one row per CDR3 protein. The repertoire has fewer than 250,000 distinct CDR3 sequences, less than 35% of them found once; the top ten carry roughly 7%. In germline, CDR1 is SGDLS, CDR2 YYNGEE. CDR3 length: 16 amino acids. Trimming took 3 bases from V and 2 from J; bases not matched to a gene: 7. The clonotype was recovered from a young adult male patient who had COVID-19 and was a kidney transplant recipient. These T cells may partly come from the graft donor. The sample here was a blood sample, taken at baseline and around day 110 from a kidney transplant recipient. The chain carries TRBV9 and TRBJ1-2; 10 bases match TRBD1. In DNA form, the CDR3 reads TGTGCCAGCAGCGCCGAGCTGGGACAGGGGAACTATGGCTACACCTTC. Protein: CASSAELGQGNYGYTF.